This section outlines one TCR beta chain sequence together with its context. Its antigen is still unknown. The source of the sample is a study of cytomegalovirus exposure and HLA in healthy donors. Study-wide context: There were 90 million to 130 million unique TCR beta sequences, drawn from about 200 million T cells, in an earlier analysis. General study findings and limits: The study put some 150 TCR beta chains on its list as cytomegalovirus-associated. Researchers reportedly found TCR beta sequences accurately predicted most subjects' HLA-A and HLA-B alleles.

The germline V gene encodes CDR1 SGHAT and CDR2 FQDESV (reference sequence). The CDR3 contains 15 residues. After removal of 5 bases from V and 2 bases from J, the junction contained 9 bases not matched to a gene. The PCR was carried out with 60 Vbeta primers and 13 Jbeta primers. Repertoires were generated with immunoSEQ multiplex PCR, while TCRdb's copy carries only in-frame clones and drops some. The sample consists of some 170,000 clones, more than 70% of them appearing once. Sequenced input: PBMCs. The TCR was taken from a man aged 55-75 years in good health and CMV-seronegative. The gene calls are TRBV11-1 and TRBJ2-7, with TRBD1 matching 7 bases. For the CDR3, the DNA is TGTGCCAGCAGCCTAGACCACGACAGGGCCTACGAGCAGTACTTC. Its protein is CASSLDHDRAYEQYF.